This entry features one T cell receptor (beta chain) sequence. This clone was seen a single time. The antigen this receptor binds is unknown. No much larger clone is present one base from it, and per-base qualities are unavailable. Whole blood was collected in K2EDTA tubes by collaborating institutions according to the institutions' own protocols. For TCRbeta analysis, collaborators shipped samples as frozen whole blood, isolated PBMCs, or DNA extracted from either of those sample types. The germline V gene gives CDR1 as SNHLY and CDR2 as FYNNEI. The cysteine opens and the phenylalanine closes a CDR3 of 14 amino acids. The read is trimmed to its CDR3 DNA, 42 bases read in frame from base 1. V and J are trimmed by 6 bases and 7 bases, and the gene matches miss 8 bases of the junction. TCRbeta CDR3 regions were amplified from genomic DNA by means of the immunoSEQ Assay, a bias-controlled multiplex PCR. The study's own analysis went as follows. Within the assay, amplification of reference gene primers was used to estimate how many nucleated cells each sample contained. To quantify the absolute abundance of each unique TCRbeta CDR3 rearrangement, sequence reads were collapsed and filtered. For each sample, productive Simpson clonality was calculated as the square root of Simpson's diversity index across productive rearrangements. Sourced from immuneACCESS, this table was stored by TCRdb with only in-frame sequences that have V and J called. A share of the clones is absent; for the studies checked, an unresolved V gene accounts for under half, and the remainder has no known explanation. That table is the source of V, J and clone size, and D and trimming were worked out from the DNA. Across this sample there are about 110,000 clones, with about 80% seen only once. About 3.8% of the sample is taken by the ten largest.

The source of the sample is a study of blood T cell repertoires in COVID-19 (dated by TCRdb to the early 2020s). With respect to the entire study: Collaborator samples came from the United States, Italy and Spain and covered acute and convalescent phases of COVID-19. The repertoires were made available in a free public database intended to serve as a resource for research on the immune response to SARS-CoV-2. A de-identified subject ID, COVID-19 status, age in years and sex were almost always included in the sample metadata. Deeply sampled blood TCRbeta repertoires from subjects exposed to, actively infected with, or recovered from COVID-19 were included in the dataset. Samples were obtained from the ongoing ImmuneRACE study (first 160 participants) and from about 1,300 subjects provided by 6 global collaborators. Where available, HLA class I and class II types were taken from metadata supplied by the sample provider and were not determined by assay-based typing. The material from the prospective study consisted of cDNA or gDNA derived from T cells, B-cell-depleted T cells, or PBMCs. Points the paper makes about the study in general: How much clinical and demographic metadata was included differed by source and by participant, and the metadata was provided uncurated.

The sequence links TRBV2 to TRBJ1-4, with 7 bases matching TRBD1. Sequenced material: peripheral blood. This receptor was taken from a woman between 65 and 79 years old with acute or convalescent COVID-19. At the DNA level, the sequence is TGTGCCAGCAGAGCTACAGGGGTCGGTGAAAAACTGTTTTTT. It is translated as CASRATGVGEKLFF. The variable domain in full, with residues beyond the CDR3 obtained from the reference TRBV2 and TRBJ1-4 genes, is EPEVTQTPSHQVTQMGQEVILRCVPISNHLYFYWYRQILGQKVEFLVSFYNNEISEKSEIFDDQFSVERPDGSNFTLKIRSTKLEDSAMYFCASRATGVGEKLFFGSGTQLSVL.